This T cell receptor beta chain was captured in a study of cytomegalovirus exposure and HLA in healthy donors. On the study more broadly: The study placed 70% to 90% of its approximately 400 genotyped donors in the Caucasian-associated ancestry cluster.

The CDR3 covers 14 residues. Trimming shortened V by 3 bases and J by 6 bases, and 13 bases separated the two germline ends. Germline V lookup: CDR1 SGHDT, CDR2 YYEEEE. This clone turned up a few times. Its antigen is as yet unknown. Findings of the study overall: CMV antigen specificity was confirmed in vitro for a few CMV-associated chains. It was taken for granted in presence/absence analyses that sequencing depth across donors was roughly uniform. For most TCR beta V segments, an earlier analysis put the productive rate at about 90% or about 30% of the time.

The PCR had 60 Vbeta and 13 Jbeta primers. The table came from immunoSEQ multiplex PCR; TCRdb's copy has only in-frame clones and leaves some out. Counted here are 200,000 or so clones, under 90% occurring once; the ten biggest clones make up about 0.094%. The source of this sequence is a boy younger than 10 in good health and CMV-seronegative. The chain recombines TRBV5-6 with TRBJ1-5; D unclear. Sequences were obtained from PBMCs. CDR3 sequence: CASSYSLSGQPQHF. In nucleotides, the CDR3 is TGTGCCAGCAGCTACTCCCTAAGTGGTCAGCCCCAGCATTTT.